The 6 T cell receptor beta chains below all came from one sample that was sequenced in a study of T cell repertoires in cytomegalovirus infection. TCRdb fed the reads into MiXCR, producing one record per CDR3 protein. Here the sample spans 150,000 to 200,000 distinct CDR3 sequences, roughly a sixth being singletons. Sample: CD8+ T cells from PBMCs. The source of these receptors is a human donor in good health (CMV status not recorded). Some clones in this sample may be carry-over from other donors' samples.

The chain's CDR3 is CASRPGPLEAFF. The CDR3 DNA follows: TGTGCCAGCAGACCCGGACCGCTTGAAGCTTTCTTT. This chain joins TRBV6-2 or TRBV6-3 and TRBJ1-1, with D unclear. V was trimmed by 6 bases and J by 7 bases, leaving 12 bases between them. CDR1 is MNHEY, CDR2 SVGEGT, per germline. The CDR3 sequence is 12 residues long.

This clonotype turned up a few times. The chain joins TRBV7-6 to TRBJ1-4, with unresolved D. The germline gives CDR1 SGHVS, CDR2 FNYEAQ. V was clipped by 1 base and J by 5 bases, with 8 bases between them. The CDR3 loop spans 14 amino acids. CDR3 nucleotides: TGTGCCAGCAGCTTAGACGGAATGAATGAAAAACTGTTTTTT. Protein: CASSLDGMNEKLFF.

This clonotype was picked up a small number of times. The chain employs TRBV29-1 and TRBJ2-5, with D hard to call. Per germline, CDR1 SQVTM and CDR2 ANQGSEA. The V and J ends lost 0 bases and 6 bases respectively, with 8 bases between them. CDR3 length: 12 amino acids. The CDR3 region has the DNA TGCAGCGTTGAAGATCTGGCACAGACCCAGTACTTC. Its protein is CSVEDLAQTQYF.

This clonotype was picked up a small number of times. This sequence joins TRBV28 and TRBJ2-7; D may match TRBD1 or TRBD2 (5 bases each). Trimming took off 7 bases at V and 5 bases at J, with 15 bases between the two ends. CDR1 is MDHEN and CDR2 is SYDVKM in the germline V gene. CDR3 size: 13 residues. The DNA of the CDR3 is TGTGCCAGCATGACGAGGGGTCGGCACGAGCAGTACTTC. Protein product: CASMTRGRHEQYF.

The J gene is TRBJ2-2, the V gene TRBV7-6; a weak D match, TRBD2 (5 bases). CDR3 size: 14 residues. Trimming cost V 3 bases and J 7 bases, with 12 bases left between them. Looked up from germline, CDR1 is SGHVS and CDR2 is FNYEAQ. The CDR3 spells CASSFRAGGGELFF. CDR3 nucleotides: TGTGCCAGCAGCTTTCGGGCGGGTGGCGGGGAGCTGTTTTTT.

The chain links TRBV6-5 to TRBJ2-3; D may be TRBD1 or TRBD2 (5 bases each). CDR3 length: 20 residues. V was trimmed by 0 bases and J by 3 bases, leaving 25 bases between them. Germline lookup yields CDR1 MNHEY and CDR2 SVGAGI. CDR3 coding DNA: TGTGCCAGCAGTTACTCGAAGGGGACGTCCGGCCTACGGTGGACAGATACGCAGTATTTT. Its protein product is CASSYSKGTSGLRWTDTQYF.